This T cell receptor beta chain was sequenced in a study of vaccination and CD4 T cells after COVID-19. About the research overall: Convalescent patients, SARS-CoV-2 positive by nasal swab PCR, comprised eight to ten mild cases and one severe case. The post-COVID sampling time was a median roughly 100 days after diagnosis, ranging from 35 to 161. The authors used overlapping spike peptides from SARS-CoV-2, HCoV-NL63, HCoV-OC43 and HCoV-229E to stimulate cells.

Sequencing of cultured CD4+ T cell DNA used the Oncomine TCR Beta short-read assay. Someone extracted genomic DNA from cultured CD4+ T cells. TCRdb reanalysed the PCR reads using MiXCR and keeps one entry per CDR3 protein. This table has about 15,000 distinct CDR3 sequences, about 33% appearing once. Notes on this clonotype: The antigen remains undetermined.

Treatment noted: approximately 9-day PBMC culture with coronavirus spike peptide pools or control peptides (ViraFEST assay). The V and J ends lost 5 bases and 3 bases respectively, with 6 bases between them. The CDR3 runs 12 residues. Germline V gene data show CDR1 as SGHVS and CDR2 as FNYEAQ. Input material: cultured CD4+ T cells from blood. This TCR was sampled from a human donor with COVID-19. The chain recombines TRBV7-6 with TRBJ2-3; D is undetermined. CDR3: CASSRSTDTQYF. The CDR3 bases are TGTGCCAGCAGCCGTTCTACAGATACGCAGTATTTT.